One sample yielded the 17 T cell receptor beta chains listed below, sequenced in a study of blood T cell repertoires in COVID-19. Data came from immunoSEQ multiplex PCR; TCRdb stores just in-frame clones and leaves some out. Of 12,000 or so clones in the sample, approximately 72% were seen once. Specimen: peripheral blood. Receptors originate from a man aged 55 to 70 with COVID-19, enrolled during active disease.

This chain joins TRBV10-3 and TRBJ2-1; 12 bases map to TRBD1. The CDR3 is 16 amino acids. After removal of 3 bases from V and 6 bases from J, the junction contained 6 bases not matched to a gene. Germline V CDR1 and CDR2: ENHRY, SYGVKD. CDR3 residues: CAISDRDRGRSNEQFF. The CDR3 DNA reads TGTGCCATCAGTGATAGGGACAGGGGGCGATCCAATGAGCAGTTCTTC.

This rearrangement joins TRBV19 to TRBJ2-2, with TRBD1 identical over 8 bases. Germline V gene sequence: CDR1 LNHDA, CDR2 SQIVND (reference sequence). The V segment lost 6 bases and the J segment 2 bases; nucleotides outside the gene matches: 5. This CDR3 spans 15 amino acids. The CDR3 protein is CASSRTGINTGELFF. The CDR3 DNA reads as TGTGCCAGTAGCCGGACAGGGATAAACACCGGGGAGCTGTTTTTT.

The sample holds a few counts of this clone. This sequence joins TRBV28 and TRBJ1-1; no clear D gene. Trimming left V 6 bases short and J 8 bases short, with 10 bases between. Germline CDR1 reads MDHEN; CDR2 reads SYDVKM. CDR3 length: 11 amino acids. CDR3 in DNA: TGTGCCAGCAGCATGACATTCGAAGCTTTCTTT. It is translated as CASSMTFEAFF.

In the case of this clone: Other nucleotide sequences from this sample produce the same CDR3. This chain uses TRBV28 with TRBJ2-5, with 9 bases fitting TRBD2. With 0 bases clipped from V and 2 bases from J, the junction kept 1 base outside the gene matches. The CDR3 consists of 15 residues. Germline V gene sequence: CDR1 MDHEN, CDR2 SYDVKM. Written as DNA, the CDR3 is TGTGCCAGCAGTTTATGGCGGGGGGGTCAAGAGACCCAGTACTTC. Translation gives CASSLWRGGQETQYF. Full variable domain (outside the CDR3, taken from reference TRBV28 and TRBJ2-5): DVKVTQSSRYLVKRTGEKVFLECVQDMDHENMFWYRQDPGLGLRLIYFSYDVKMKEKGDIPEGYSVSREKKERFSLILESASTNQTSMYLCASSLWRGGQETQYFGPGTRLLVL.

The chain uses TRBV9 and TRBJ1-1, with a possible D match to TRBD1 (6 bases). V lost 5 bases and J 5 bases, leaving 19 bases between the germline ends. The CDR3 consists of 15 residues. Per the germline V gene, CDR1 is SGDLS and CDR2 is YYNGEE. CDR3 sequence (DNA): TGTGCCAGCAGTGGGGACACCCGGTCGGGGACTGAAGCTTTCTTT. Its translation is CASSGDTRSGTEAFF.

This chain links TRBV6-6 with TRBJ2-7, with TRBD1 identical over 10 bases. The germline V gene has CDR1 MNHNY and CDR2 SVGAGI (reference sequence). With V trimmed by 0 bases and J by 5 bases, 7 bases remained unmatched. CDR3 length: 16 residues. CDR3 residues: CASSYSVRQGANEQYV. In DNA form, the CDR3 reads TGTGCCAGCAGTTACTCGGTGCGACAGGGGGCAAACGAGCAGTACGTC.

About this clone: The junction and the germline gene differ at one end; a read error may be behind it. The chain employs TRBV6-1 and TRBJ2-1; D is perhaps TRBD2 (6 bases). The CDR3 is 16 residues long. Germline CDR1 is MNHNS and CDR2 is SASEGT. The CDR3 coding sequence is TGTGCCAGCAGGGAAGAGCTAGCGACCCCCTACAATGAGCAGTTCTTC. Its translation is CASREELATPYNEQFF.

Here the CDR3 reads CASSPDNGQAGGYTF. The CDR3, as DNA: TGTGCCAGCAGCCCAGACAATGGACAGGCCGGTGGCTACACCTTC. The rearrangement joins TRBV4-2 to TRBJ1-2; 7 bases match TRBD1. Trimming took 4 bases from V and 7 from J; bases not matched to a gene: 12. Per the germline V gene, CDR1 is LGHNA and CDR2 is YNFKEQ. The length of the CDR3 is 15 residues.

This chain links TRBV6-6 with TRBJ2-1; D gene unclear. V dropped 2 bases and J dropped 10 bases, with 6 bases sitting between them. CDR3 length equals 11 residues. The germline gives CDR1 MNHNY, CDR2 SVGAGI (reference sequence). The CDR3, as DNA: TGTGCCAGCAGTTACCTCCTCGAGCAGTTCTTC. It yields the protein CASSYLLEQFF.

This clone was seen just once. CDR3 amino acids: CASSVQGNQETQYF. CDR3 DNA: TGCGCCAGCAGCGTACAGGGGAACCAAGAGACCCAGTACTTC. The chain carries TRBV5-1 and TRBJ2-5; 7 bases are a match to TRBD1. The V gene end was trimmed by 4 bases and the J gene end by 0 bases; junction bases not matched to a gene: 3. The CDR3 contains 14 residues. Germline lookup yields CDR1 SGHRS and CDR2 YFSETQ.

CDR3 residues: CASSPHSIQNTEAFF. As DNA, the CDR3 is TGTGCCAGCAGTCCCCATTCTATTCAGAACACTGAAGCTTTCTTT. This chain uses TRBV28 with TRBJ1-1; no reliable D call. CDR1 is MDHEN and CDR2 is SYDVKM in the germline V gene. The CDR3 has 15 residues. V was pared by 5 bases and J by 1 base, with 14 bases between.

The chain combines TRBV4-1 with TRBJ1-2, with TRBD1 identical over 8 bases. V gave up 1 base and J gave up 7 bases; unmatched junction bases: 11. The CDR3 extends over 16 amino acids. The germline CDR1 and CDR2 sequences are MGHRA and YSYEKL. The CDR3: CASSQVSTGALSGYTF. The CDR3 coding sequence is TGCGCCAGCAGCCAAGTCTCGACAGGGGCTTTAAGTGGCTACACCTTC.

The rearrangement uses TRBV5-4 and TRBJ2-1; TRBD2 aligns across 8 bases. CDR1 and CDR2 from the germline V gene are SGHNT and YYREEE (reference sequence). Trimming took 4 bases from V and 2 from J; bases not matched to a gene: 5. There are 15 residues in the CDR3. The CDR3: CASSQSGGTYNEQFF. The CDR3 coding sequence is TGTGCCAGCAGCCAAAGCGGGGGAACCTACAATGAGCAGTTCTTC.

The chain has TRBV18 and TRBJ2-1, with 9 nucleotides matching TRBD1. The CDR3 length is 16 residues. With V trimmed by 1 base and J by 6 bases, 7 bases remained unmatched. The germline V gene encodes CDR1 KGHSH and CDR2 LQKENI. CDR3 region: CASSPQIGQGINEQFF. CDR3 DNA sequence: TGTGCCAGCTCACCACAGATAGGACAGGGGATCAATGAGCAGTTCTTC.

The chain uses TRBV4-2 and TRBJ1-2; no reliable D call. V lost 0 bases and J lost 4, with 9 bases in between. The CDR3 length is 14 residues. The germline V gene has CDR1 LGHNA and CDR2 YNFKEQ. CDR3 nucleotide sequence: TGTGCCAGCAGCCAAGAGGCCAGTTCCTATGGCTACACCTTC. Protein sequence: CASSQEASSYGYTF.

The V gene is TRBV7-8, the J gene TRBJ1-2; possibly TRBD1 for D (6 bases). Germline V CDR1 and CDR2: SGHVS, FQNEAQ. V was shortened by 5 bases and J by 1 base, with 17 bases between the two germline ends. There are 16 residues in the CDR3. The CDR3 reads CASSPGADSVNYGYTF. The CDR3 region has the DNA TGTGCCAGCAGCCCTGGCGCGGACAGCGTTAACTATGGCTACACCTTC.

This chain links TRBV6-5 with TRBJ1-2; possible D gene TRBD1, 6 bases. The ends were cut back, 8 bases at V and 7 bases at J, with 14 bases in the middle. Germline loops: CDR1 MNHEY, CDR2 SVGAGI. This CDR3 has 12 amino acids. CDR3 nucleotide sequence: TGTGCCAGCGGGGTTACAGGGACTGGCTACACCTTC. It is translated as CASGVTGTGYTF.